The clone carrying this T cell receptor beta chain was seen repeatedly, ten times or more. Its antigen is still unknown. The method was immunoSEQ multiplex PCR; TCRdb's version includes in-frame clones alone and lacks a portion of them. The sample contains some 40,000 clones, none occurring once; 2% to 2.5% lies in the top ten. The data belong to a study of T cells after posttransplantation cyclophosphamide. The V and J ends lost 2 bases and 4 bases respectively, with 12 bases between them. Germline lookup yields CDR1 MDHEN and CDR2 SYDVKM. The CDR3 runs to 14 residues. Study findings and constraints: Donor CD8+ memory clones often dominated recipient blood repertoires at later times. Skin or GI-infiltrating T cells shared few TRB sequences with blood.

The source is a man in his fifties in good health, CMV-negative, and a related stem cell transplant donor. The specimen sequenced was PBMCs. The chain recombines TRBV28 with TRBJ2-7; tentative D call: TRBD1 (6 bases). The CDR3 DNA sequence: TGTGCCAGCAGTTTAGGGGGCCTTGGTTACGAGCAGTACTTC. This codes for CASSLGGLGYEQYF.